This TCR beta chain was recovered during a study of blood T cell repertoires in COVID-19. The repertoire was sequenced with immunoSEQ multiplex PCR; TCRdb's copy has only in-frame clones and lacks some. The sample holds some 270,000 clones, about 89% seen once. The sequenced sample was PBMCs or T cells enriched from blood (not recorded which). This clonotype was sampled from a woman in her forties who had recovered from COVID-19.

The CDR3 region has the DNA TGTGCCTGGATGACAGGCCCTGGAAACACCATATATTTT. Amino acids: CAWMTGPGNTIYF. V is TRBV30 and J is TRBJ1-3; possibly TRBD1 for D (6 bases). The CDR3 is 13 amino acids. The V gene's germline CDR1 is GTSNPN and CDR2 SVGIG (reference sequence). V shed 4 bases and J shed 2 bases, with 9 bases lying between them.